The clone carrying this TCR beta chain has more than one count but fewer than ten. Authors' methods: How many nucleated cells were present was estimated from reference gene primer amplification. Produced via immunoSEQ multiplex PCR; TCRdb's table is partial and in-frame only. Clone size and the V and J calls come from that table; the DNA yielded D and trimming. Among approximately 250,000 clones, 85% to 90% were seen once, and the ten largest hold approximately 4%. The entry originates in a study of blood T cell repertoires in COVID-19. For the study at large: Samples taken during acute and convalescent COVID-19 were collected in the United States, Italy and Spain. PBMCs, B-cell-depleted T cells, or T cells were the source of the cDNA or gDNA that made up the material.

The V gene's germline CDR1 is SGHAT and CDR2 FQNNGV. The CDR3 consists of 16 residues. V lost 6 bases, J lost 1 base, and 11 bases stayed unmatched. The rearrangement uses TRBV11-2 and TRBJ2-5, with TRBD2 matching 7 bases. The sequence derives from a man aged 18 to 30 with active or convalescent COVID-19. Input material: peripheral blood. CDR3 sequence: CASRGGSSGLQETQYF. The CDR3 DNA is TGTGCCAGCAGGGGGGGGTCTAGCGGACTCCAAGAGACCCAGTACTTC.